A selection of T cell receptor beta chains follows, all from one sample in a study of T cells in localized non-small cell lung cancer. Clones were sequenced by immunoSEQ multiplex PCR, and TCRdb holds only the in-frame ones, with some missing. The table includes more than 1,000 clones, approximately 21% detected once. The sample consisted of normal lung tissue next to the tumor, taken before any cancer treatment. These receptors originate from a man aged 40 to 70 with stage I squamous cell lung carcinoma. Each CDR3 is given with its conserved first and last residue. Each record gives: clone size, J gene, V gene, D gene, CDR3 protein, CDR3 DNA. D genes are given only for firm matches. Expanded clones get a size class; other rows say once, few or many, or leave the size out.

abundance: .
j_gene: TRBJ2-1
v_gene: TRBV19
d_gene: TRBD1
CDR3aa: CASTPGQGVFEQFF
CDR3nt: TGTGCCAGTACCCCCGGACAGGGCGTTTTTGAGCAGTTCTTC

abundance: .
j_gene: TRBJ1-1
v_gene: TRBV15
d_gene: .
CDR3aa: CATSRPTTRNTEAFF
CDR3nt: TGTGCCACCAGCAGACCCACCACAAGGAACACTGAAGCTTTCTTT

abundance: .
j_gene: TRBJ1-6
v_gene: TRBV6-8
d_gene: .
CDR3aa: CASTRTASTYNSPLHF
CDR3nt: TGTGCCAGCACTAGGACAGCTTCCACATATAATTCACCCCTCCACTTT

abundance: few
j_gene: TRBJ2-2
v_gene: TRBV4-1
d_gene: TRBD1
CDR3aa: CASSQESGQGFGGELFF
CDR3nt: TGCGCCAGCAGCCAAGAGTCGGGACAGGGTTTCGGCGGGGAGCTGTTTTTT

abundance: .
j_gene: TRBJ1-2
v_gene: TRBV14
d_gene: TRBD1
CDR3aa: CASSQVAGGAGGYTF
CDR3nt: TGTGCCAGCAGCCAAGTAGCAGGGGGCGCCGGAGGCTACACCTTC

abundance: .
j_gene: TRBJ2-2
v_gene: TRBV10-2
d_gene: TRBD2
CDR3aa: CASSEKRGIPSTGELFF
CDR3nt: TGCGCCAGCAGTGAGAAGCGGGGGATTCCCTCCACCGGGGAGCTGTTTTTT

abundance: .
j_gene: TRBJ1-4
v_gene: TRBV9
d_gene: .
CDR3aa: CASSRTGQSTNEKLFF
CDR3nt: TGTGCCAGCAGCCGAACTGGACAGTCAACTAATGAAAAACTGTTTTTT

abundance: medium-sized
j_gene: TRBJ2-3
v_gene: TRBV7-2
d_gene: .
CDR3aa: CASSALMTDTQYF
CDR3nt: TGTGCCAGCAGCGCCCTAATGACAGATACGCAGTATTTT

abundance: medium-sized
j_gene: TRBJ1-5
v_gene: TRBV2
d_gene: .
CDR3aa: CAVGDSSNQPQHF
CDR3nt: TGTGCGGTGGGGGATAGTAGCAATCAGCCCCAGCATTTT

abundance: few
j_gene: TRBJ2-1
v_gene: TRBV19
d_gene: TRBD1
CDR3aa: CATRTGGRNEQFF
CDR3nt: TGTGCCACAAGGACAGGTGGCCGCAATGAGCAGTTCTTC

abundance: large
j_gene: TRBJ2-7
v_gene: TRBV28
d_gene: .
CDR3aa: CASSLLGYEQYF
CDR3nt: TGTGCCAGCAGTTTATTGGGCTACGAGCAGTACTTC

abundance: few
j_gene: TRBJ2-1
v_gene: TRBV1
d_gene: .
CDR3aa: CASSQDLHSGGSYNEQFF
CDR3nt: TGCGCCAGCAGCCAAGACTTACATTCGGGGGGCTCCTACAATGAGCAGTTCTTC

abundance: .
j_gene: TRBJ2-7
v_gene: TRBV9
d_gene: TRBD1
CDR3aa: CASSVTGTDAYEQYF
CDR3nt: TGTGCCAGCAGCGTAACCGGGACAGATGCCTACGAGCAGTACTTC

abundance: .
j_gene: TRBJ1-3
v_gene: TRBV14
d_gene: .
CDR3aa: CASSPAQVTARSGNTIYF
CDR3nt: TGTGCCAGCAGTCCCGCTCAAGTGACAGCCCGCTCTGGAAACACCATATATTTT

abundance: .
j_gene: TRBJ2-5
v_gene: TRBV19
d_gene: TRBD2
CDR3aa: CASSIGGLAGQETQYF
CDR3nt: TGTGCCAGTAGTATAGGAGGACTAGCGGGGCAAGAGACCCAGTACTTC

abundance: few
j_gene: TRBJ2-5
v_gene: TRBV11-3
d_gene: .
CDR3aa: CASSEFYRGARSQETQYF
CDR3nt: TGTGCCAGCAGCGAATTCTATCGGGGGGCGAGAAGCCAAGAGACCCAGTACTTC

abundance: .
j_gene: TRBJ2-3
v_gene: TRBV30
d_gene: TRBD1
CDR3aa: CAWGTGGSVDTQYF
CDR3nt: TGTGCCTGGGGCACAGGGGGATCGGTTGATACGCAGTATTTT

abundance: .
j_gene: TRBJ2-7
v_gene: TRBV11-3
d_gene: .
CDR3aa: CASSLRQEPAREQYF
CDR3nt: TGTGCCAGCAGTCTAAGACAGGAGCCGGCTCGGGAGCAGTACTTC

abundance: .
j_gene: TRBJ2-1
v_gene: TRBV28
d_gene: TRBD2
CDR3aa: CASSLEYLAGDKQFF
CDR3nt: TGTGCCAGCAGTTTAGAGTATTTGGCGGGGGATAAGCAGTTCTTC

abundance: few
j_gene: TRBJ1-5
v_gene: TRBV6-1
d_gene: .
CDR3aa: CASSEARGRQPQHF
CDR3nt: TGTGCCAGCAGTGAAGCCAGGGGACGGCAGCCCCAGCATTTT

abundance: .
j_gene: TRBJ1-5
v_gene: TRBV30
d_gene: .
CDR3aa: CAWSPGGPNQPQHF
CDR3nt: TGTGCCTGGAGCCCGGGGGGCCCCAATCAGCCCCAGCATTTT

abundance: .
j_gene: TRBJ2-5
v_gene: TRBV7-6
d_gene: .
CDR3aa: CASSFKNEGGETQYF
CDR3nt: TGTGCCAGCAGCTTTAAGAACGAGGGGGGGGAGACCCAGTACTTC

abundance: few
j_gene: TRBJ2-5
v_gene: TRBV6-8
d_gene: TRBD1
CDR3aa: CASSDGRGQGAQQETQYF
CDR3nt: TGTGCCAGCAGTGACGGTAGAGGACAGGGAGCCCAACAAGAGACCCAGTACTTC

abundance: few
j_gene: TRBJ2-7
v_gene: TRBV6-8
d_gene: TRBD2
CDR3aa: CASSFKGGTGVSYEQYF
CDR3nt: TGTGCCAGCAGTTTCAAGGGAGGGACGGGAGTCTCCTACGAGCAGTACTTC

abundance: few
j_gene: TRBJ1-1
v_gene: TRBV23-1
d_gene: .
CDR3aa: CASSLGGNTEAFF
CDR3nt: TGCGCCAGCAGCTTGGGGGGAAACACTGAAGCTTTCTTT

abundance: few
j_gene: TRBJ1-1
v_gene: TRBV28
d_gene: .
CDR3aa: CASSLPGMNTEAFF
CDR3nt: TGTGCCAGCAGTTTACCAGGGATGAACACTGAAGCTTTCTTT

abundance: .
j_gene: TRBJ2-2
v_gene: TRBV9
d_gene: TRBD1
CDR3aa: CASSGTGGLPGELFF
CDR3nt: TGTGCCAGCAGCGGGACAGGGGGCCTACCCGGGGAGCTGTTTTTT

abundance: .
j_gene: TRBJ2-5
v_gene: TRBV11-3
d_gene: TRBD2
CDR3aa: CASSFSGLIETQYF
CDR3nt: TGTGCCAGCAGCTTTTCGGGACTAATAGAGACCCAGTACTTC

abundance: medium-sized
j_gene: TRBJ1-5
v_gene: TRBV11-3
d_gene: .
CDR3aa: CASSLTEGNQPQHF
CDR3nt: TGTGCCAGCAGCCTGACGGAGGGAAATCAGCCCCAGCATTTT

abundance: .
j_gene: TRBJ2-2
v_gene: TRBV14
d_gene: .
CDR3aa: CASSQLGLAGELFF
CDR3nt: TGTGCCAGCAGCCAACTGGGGTTGGCCGGGGAGCTGTTTTTT

abundance: few
j_gene: TRBJ1-3
v_gene: TRBV11-3
d_gene: TRBD1
CDR3aa: CASSSLAGGTSGNTIYF
CDR3nt: TGTGCCAGCAGCTCTCTGGCAGGGGGGACCTCTGGAAACACCATATATTTT

abundance: few
j_gene: TRBJ1-4
v_gene: TRBV11-3
d_gene: .
CDR3aa: CASSLDTFNGEKLFF
CDR3nt: TGTGCCAGCAGCCTTGACACCTTCAACGGAGAAAAACTGTTTTTT

abundance: .
j_gene: TRBJ1-2
v_gene: TRBV15
d_gene: .
CDR3aa: CATRSRGTKPDNYGYTF
CDR3nt: TGTGCCACCAGAAGCAGGGGAACCAAGCCGGATAACTATGGCTACACCTTC

abundance: .
j_gene: TRBJ2-1
v_gene: TRBV15
d_gene: TRBD2
CDR3aa: CATSRDRGLAVNNEQFF
CDR3nt: TGTGCCACCAGCAGAGATAGGGGACTAGCGGTTAACAATGAGCAGTTCTTC

abundance: medium-sized
j_gene: TRBJ2-7
v_gene: TRBV6-8
d_gene: .
CDR3aa: CASSYRVYVDYEQYF
CDR3nt: TGTGCCAGCAGTTACCGGGTGTACGTGGACTACGAGCAGTACTTC